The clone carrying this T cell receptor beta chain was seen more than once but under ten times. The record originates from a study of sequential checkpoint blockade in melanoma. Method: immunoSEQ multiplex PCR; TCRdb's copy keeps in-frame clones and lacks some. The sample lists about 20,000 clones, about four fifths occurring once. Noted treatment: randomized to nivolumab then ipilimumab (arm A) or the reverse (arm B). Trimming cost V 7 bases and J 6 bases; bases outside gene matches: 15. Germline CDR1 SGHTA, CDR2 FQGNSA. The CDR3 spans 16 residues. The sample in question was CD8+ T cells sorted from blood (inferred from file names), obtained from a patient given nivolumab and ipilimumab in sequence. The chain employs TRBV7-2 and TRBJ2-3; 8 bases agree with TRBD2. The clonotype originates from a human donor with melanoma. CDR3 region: CASTVLSGGWSDTQYF. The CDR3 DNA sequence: TGTGCCAGCACCGTCCTCAGCGGGGGTTGGTCTGATACGCAGTATTTT.